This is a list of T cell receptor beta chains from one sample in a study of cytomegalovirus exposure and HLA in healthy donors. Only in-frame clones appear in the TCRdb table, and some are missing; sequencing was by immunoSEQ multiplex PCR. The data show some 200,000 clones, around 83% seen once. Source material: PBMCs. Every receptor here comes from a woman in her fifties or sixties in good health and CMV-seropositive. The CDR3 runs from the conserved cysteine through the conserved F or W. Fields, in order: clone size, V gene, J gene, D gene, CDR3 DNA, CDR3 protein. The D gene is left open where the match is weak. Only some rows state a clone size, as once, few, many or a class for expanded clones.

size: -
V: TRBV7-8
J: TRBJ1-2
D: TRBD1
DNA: TGTGCCAGCAGCTTAGGCGGCAGGGGGCAATATGGCTACACCTTC
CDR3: CASSLGGRGQYGYTF

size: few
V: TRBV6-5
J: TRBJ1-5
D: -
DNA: TGTGCCAGCAGTTGGAGGTTGAGCGGTCAGCCCCAGCATTTT
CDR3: CASSWRLSGQPQHF

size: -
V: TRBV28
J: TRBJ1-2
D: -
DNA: TGTGCCAGCAGTCCCCCCGGTTCCAGGGGCTATGGCTACACCTTC
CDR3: CASSPPGSRGYGYTF

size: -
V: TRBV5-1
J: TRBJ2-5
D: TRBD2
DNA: TGCGCCAGCAGCTTGGGGTTCCAGGCGGGGGGGCAAGAGACCCAGTACTTC
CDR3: CASSLGFQAGGQETQYF

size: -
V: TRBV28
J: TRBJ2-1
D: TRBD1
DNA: TGTGCCAGCAGGTCACCGGGACAGGGGCCCTCCCGGAGCTCCTACAATGAGCAGTTCTTC
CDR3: CASRSPGQGPSRSSYNEQFF

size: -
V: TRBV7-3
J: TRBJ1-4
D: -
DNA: TGTGCCAGCAGCTTAAATGGTGTGGTGGAGGAAAAACTGTTTTTT
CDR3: CASSLNGVVEEKLFF

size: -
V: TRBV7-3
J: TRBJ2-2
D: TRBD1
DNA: TGTGCCAGCAGCTTAACGCAGGAACAGGGGACCACCGGGGAGCTGTTTTTT
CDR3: CASSLTQEQGTTGELFF

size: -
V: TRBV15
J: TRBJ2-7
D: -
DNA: TGTGCCACCAGCAGAGGGACAGAAGATTTTTACGAGCAGTACTTC
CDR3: CATSRGTEDFYEQYF

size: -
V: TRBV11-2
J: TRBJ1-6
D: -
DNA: TGTGCCAGCAGCTGGGCCCAGAGGGATTCACCCCTCCACTTT
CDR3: CASSWAQRDSPLHF

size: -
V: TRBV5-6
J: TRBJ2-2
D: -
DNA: TGTGCCAGCAGCTTGGAGCGCCGGGGCACCGGGGAGCTGTTTTTT
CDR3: CASSLERRGTGELFF

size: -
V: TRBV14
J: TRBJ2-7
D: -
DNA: TGTGCCAGCAGCCAAGGGCAGGGGTCCTACGAGCAGTACTTC
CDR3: CASSQGQGSYEQYF

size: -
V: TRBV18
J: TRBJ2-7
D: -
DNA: TGTGCCAGCTCACCAACGTCGGGGTACGAGCAGTACTTC
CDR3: CASSPTSGYEQYF

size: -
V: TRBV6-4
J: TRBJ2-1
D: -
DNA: TGTGCCAGCAGTCTAACAACCGGGAGCTCCTACAATGAGCAGTTCTTC
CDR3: CASSLTTGSSYNEQFF

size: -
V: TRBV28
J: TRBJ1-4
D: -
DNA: TGTGCCAGCAGTTTGGTGAGGGGGGGGCGAGCTAATGAAAAACTGTTTTTT
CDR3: CASSLVRGGRANEKLFF

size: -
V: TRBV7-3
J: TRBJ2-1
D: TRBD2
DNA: TGTGCCAGCAGCTTAACCGGGGAGGGCCAGAATGAGCAGTTCTTC
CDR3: CASSLTGEGQNEQFF

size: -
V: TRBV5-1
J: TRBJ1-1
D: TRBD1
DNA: TGCGCCAGCAGCACTCTGACAGGGGCGGAGAGGAACACTGAAGCTTTCTTT
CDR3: CASSTLTGAERNTEAFF

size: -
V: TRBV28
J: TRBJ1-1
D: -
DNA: TGTGCCAGCAGTTTCGCCGGGGGGAAAGCTTTCTTT
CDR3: CASSFAGGKAFF

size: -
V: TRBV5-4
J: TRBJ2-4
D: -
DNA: TGTGCCAGCAGCTTGGGGGCCAAAAACAGTCAGTACTTC
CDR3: CASSLGAKNSQYF

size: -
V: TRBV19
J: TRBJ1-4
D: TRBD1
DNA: TGTGCCAGTAGCTCGACAGGGACTAATGAAAAACTGTTTTTT
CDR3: CASSSTGTNEKLFF

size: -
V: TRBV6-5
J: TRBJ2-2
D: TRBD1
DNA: TGTGCCAGCAGGAGGACAGGGACGGACACCGGGGAGCTGTTTTTT
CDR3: CASRRTGTDTGELFF

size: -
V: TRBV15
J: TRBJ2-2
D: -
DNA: TGTGCCACCAGCAGAGATCAGCGGGTGGGCGGGGAGCTGTTTTTT
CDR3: CATSRDQRVGGELFF

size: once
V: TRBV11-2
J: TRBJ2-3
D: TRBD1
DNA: TGTGCCAGCAGCTTTGGGGTGACAGGGGACGGCACAGATACGCAGTATTTT
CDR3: CASSFGVTGDGTDTQYF

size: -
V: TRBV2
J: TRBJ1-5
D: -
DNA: TGTGCCAGCAGTCGGGGGGGCACGTCCAATCAGCCCCAGCATTTT
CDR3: CASSRGGTSNQPQHF

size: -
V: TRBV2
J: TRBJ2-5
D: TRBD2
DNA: TGTGCCAGCAGGATTAACACGGGGGGAGAGACCCAGTACTTC
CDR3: CASRINTGGETQYF

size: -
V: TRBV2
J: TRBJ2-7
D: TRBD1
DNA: TGTGCCAGCAGACAGGACAGGTGGGCCTACGAGCAGTACTTC
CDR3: CASRQDRWAYEQYF

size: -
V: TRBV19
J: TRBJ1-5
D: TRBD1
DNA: TGTGCCAGTAAGGACAGGGGGAATCAGCCCCAGCATTTT
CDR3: CASKDRGNQPQHF

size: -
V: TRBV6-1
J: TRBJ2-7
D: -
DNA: TGTGCCAGCAGTGAAGGGACAGCCACCCCCTACGAGCAGTACTTC
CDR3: CASSEGTATPYEQYF

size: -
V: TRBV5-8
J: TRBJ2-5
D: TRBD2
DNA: TGTGCCAGCAGCCTGCAGCGGGGGGGCGATATGGAGACCCAGTACTTC
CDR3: CASSLQRGGDMETQYF

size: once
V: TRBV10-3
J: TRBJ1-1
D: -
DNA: TGTGCCATCAGACAAGGGACAATGAACACTGAAGCTTTCTTT
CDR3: CAIRQGTMNTEAFF

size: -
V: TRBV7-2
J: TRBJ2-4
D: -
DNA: TGTGCCAGCAGCTCCCCGACTGTAAACATTCAGTACTTC
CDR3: CASSSPTVNIQYF

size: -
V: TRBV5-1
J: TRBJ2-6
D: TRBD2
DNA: TGCGCCAGCAGCCCATCCCGGACTAGCGCTGGGGCCAACGGCCTGACTTTC
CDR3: CASSPSRTSAGANGLTF

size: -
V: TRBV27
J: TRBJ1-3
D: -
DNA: TGTGCCAGCAGTTTTCTGGGCTTACTTAGCTCTGGAAACACCATATATTTT
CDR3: CASSFLGLLSSGNTIYF

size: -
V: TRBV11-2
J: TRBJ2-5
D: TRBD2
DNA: TGTGCCAGCAGCGGAATGGGACTAGCGGAAGAGACCCAGTACTTC
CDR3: CASSGMGLAEETQYF

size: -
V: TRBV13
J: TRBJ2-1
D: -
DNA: TGTGCCAGCACGCGCGCTTACAATGAGCAGTTCTTC
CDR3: CASTRAYNEQFF

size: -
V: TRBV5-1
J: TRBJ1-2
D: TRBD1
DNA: TGCGCCAGCAGCTCCGGGACAGCTCCTAACTATGGCTACACCTTC
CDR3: CASSSGTAPNYGYTF

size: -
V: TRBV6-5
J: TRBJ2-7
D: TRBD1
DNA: TGTGCCAGCAAGGACAGGGCCTACGAGCAGTACTTC
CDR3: CASKDRAYEQYF

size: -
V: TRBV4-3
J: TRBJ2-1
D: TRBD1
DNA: TGCGCCAGCAGCCCCAGACGGGGACAGGCAACCTACAATGAGCAGTTCTTC
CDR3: CASSPRRGQATYNEQFF

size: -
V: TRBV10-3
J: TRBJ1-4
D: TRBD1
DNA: TGTGCCATCAGCCCAACCACAGGGGCAAGTAATGAAAAACTGTTTTTT
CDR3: CAISPTTGASNEKLFF

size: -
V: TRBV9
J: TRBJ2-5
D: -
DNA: TGTGCCAGCAGCGTAGATCCGGGCCAAGAGACCCAGTACTTC
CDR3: CASSVDPGQETQYF

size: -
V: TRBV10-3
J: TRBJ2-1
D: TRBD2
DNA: TGTGCCAGCTGTGCGGGGGTCTACAATGAGCAGTTCTTC
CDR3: CASCAGVYNEQFF

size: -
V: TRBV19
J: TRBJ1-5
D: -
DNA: TGTGCCAGTGGAGCGGTGGCAGTTCAGCCCCAGCATTTT
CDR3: CASGAVAVQPQHF

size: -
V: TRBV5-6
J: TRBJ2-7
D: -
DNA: TGTGCCAGCAGCGCTCGTGCGGGGTATGGTAACGAGCAGTACTTC
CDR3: CASSARAGYGNEQYF

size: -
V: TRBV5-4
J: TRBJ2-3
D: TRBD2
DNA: TGTGCCAGCAGCTTGAAGACTAGCGGAGGCGCAGATACGCAGTATTTT
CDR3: CASSLKTSGGADTQYF

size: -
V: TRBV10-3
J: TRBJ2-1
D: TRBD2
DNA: TGTGCCATCAGCTCCGGGGGAGGGATGCCGAACAATGAGCAGTTCTTC
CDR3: CAISSGGGMPNNEQFF

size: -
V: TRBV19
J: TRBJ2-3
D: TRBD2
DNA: TGTGCCAGTAATAAGGGACTAGCGGGATTGAATACGCAGTATTTT
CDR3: CASNKGLAGLNTQYF

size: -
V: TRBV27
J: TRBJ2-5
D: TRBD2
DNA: TGTGCCAGCAGTTTACGCGGGGGCCAAGAGACCCAGTACTTC
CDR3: CASSLRGGQETQYF